These 2 T cell receptor beta chains share one sample of origin, sequenced in a study of metastatic and nonmetastatic thyroid tumors. Each patient went into thyroid surgery without having received any treatment. TCRdb redid the clone calls on the PCR reads using MiXCR. The table records under 8,500 clones, 39% of them present only once. Sequencing was carried out using tumor tissue. These receptors were taken from a female donor with papillary thyroid cancer or a benign thyroid nodule (not recorded which). Some clones in this sample may be carry-over from other donors' samples.

Details on this clone: Since a much larger clone is just one base distant, this may be a read error. The V and J genes are TRBV5-4 and TRBJ1-2; no firm D call. In germline, CDR1 is SGHNT, CDR2 YYREEE (reference sequence). CDR3 length: 14 residues. CDR3 in amino acids: CASSPRVQYYGYTF. CDR3 in DNA: TGCGCCAGCAGCCCCCGGGTACAATACTATGGCTACACCTTC. Drawing the rest from reference TRBV5-4 and TRBJ1-2, the complete variable domain is ETGVTQSPTHLIKTRGQQVTLRCSSQSGHNTVSWYQQALGQGPQFIFQYYREEENGRGNFPPRFSGLQFPNYSSELNVNALELDDSALYLCASSPRVQYYGYTFGSGTRLTVV.

The V gene is TRBV4-1, the J gene TRBJ1-2; the D is unclear. V was trimmed by 0 bases and J by 12 bases, leaving 20 bases between them. Germline V gene lookup returns CDR1 MGHRA and CDR2 YSYEKL. The CDR3 is 15 residues long. The CDR3 coding sequence is TGCGCCAGCAGCCAAGACCACCCTTCGGCCGCCCAGGACACCTTC. Protein: CASSQDHPSAAQDTF.